Below, 4 T cell receptor beta chains from the same sample are listed, as sequenced in a study of blood T cell repertoires in COVID-19 (TCRdb year 2020). The method behind the library was the immunoSEQ multiplex PCR assay. TCRdb's version of the immuneACCESS table is confined to in-frame rearrangements and falls short of the full clone set. An unresolved V gene accounts for under half of the shortfall where checked; the remainder is of unknown origin. In all, the sample holds approximately 270,000 clones, and roughly 88% of those were seen once. About 4.3% of the sample belongs to the ten largest clones. Sequencing was carried out using PBMCs or T cells enriched from blood (not recorded which). These receptors were collected from a woman aged 25 to 39 who had recovered from COVID-19.

The chain has TRBV2 and TRBJ1-2, with 10 bases fitting TRBD1. The CDR3 length is 16 residues. Per germline, CDR1 SNHLY and CDR2 FYNNEI. J gave up 3 bases and V 2 bases, and 6 bases lay outside the gene matches. The CDR3 protein is CASSERDRGGDYGYTF. As DNA, the CDR3 is TGTGCCAGCAGTGAAAGGGACAGGGGAGGGGACTATGGCTACACCTTC.

This clone was observed a single time. V usage is TRBV29-1 and J usage is TRBJ2-5; D remains unclear. V lost 2 bases and J lost 5, with 12 bases in between. Germline CDR1 and CDR2: SQVTM and ANQGSEA. This CDR3 comprises 13 residues. CDR3 DNA: TGCAGCGTTGAAAAACAGAGTGCGGAGACCCAGTACTTC. It yields the protein CSVEKQSAETQYF.

This clone was recorded once. J is TRBJ1-5 and V is TRBV29-1; 7 nucleotides line up with TRBD1. CDR3 size: 13 residues. Germline CDR1 SQVTM, CDR2 ANQGSEA. V trimming: 6 bases; J trimming: 5 bases; junction bases outside the gene matches: 7. The chain's CDR3 is CSVRDRVDQPQHF. In nucleotides, the CDR3 is TGCAGCGTCCGCGACAGGGTTGATCAGCCCCAGCATTTT.

The chain employs TRBV19 and TRBJ1-2, with unresolved D. The CDR3 length is 11 residues. V lost 11 bases and J 7 bases, leaving 14 bases between the germline ends. In germline, CDR1 is LNHDA, CDR2 SQIVND (reference sequence). CDR3 in DNA: TGTGCCGGACGGGATCTCGGTGGCTACACCTTC. Its translation is CAGRDLGGYTF.